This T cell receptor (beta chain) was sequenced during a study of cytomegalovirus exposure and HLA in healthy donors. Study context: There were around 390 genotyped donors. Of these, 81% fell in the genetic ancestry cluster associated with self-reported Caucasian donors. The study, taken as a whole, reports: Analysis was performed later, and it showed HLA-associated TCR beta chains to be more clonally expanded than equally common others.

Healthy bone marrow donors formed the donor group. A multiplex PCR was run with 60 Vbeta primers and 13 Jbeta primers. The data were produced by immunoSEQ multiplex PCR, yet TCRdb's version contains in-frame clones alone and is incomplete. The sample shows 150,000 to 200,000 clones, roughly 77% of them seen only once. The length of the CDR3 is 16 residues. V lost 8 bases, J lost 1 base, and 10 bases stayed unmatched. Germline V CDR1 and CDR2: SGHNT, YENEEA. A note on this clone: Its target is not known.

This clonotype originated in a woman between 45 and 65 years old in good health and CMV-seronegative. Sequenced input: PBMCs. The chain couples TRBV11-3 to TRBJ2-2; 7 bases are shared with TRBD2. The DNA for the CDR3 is TGTGCCAGCGGTACCCCGGGAGGTGAGAACACCGGGGAGCTGTTTTTT. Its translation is CASGTPGGENTGELFF.